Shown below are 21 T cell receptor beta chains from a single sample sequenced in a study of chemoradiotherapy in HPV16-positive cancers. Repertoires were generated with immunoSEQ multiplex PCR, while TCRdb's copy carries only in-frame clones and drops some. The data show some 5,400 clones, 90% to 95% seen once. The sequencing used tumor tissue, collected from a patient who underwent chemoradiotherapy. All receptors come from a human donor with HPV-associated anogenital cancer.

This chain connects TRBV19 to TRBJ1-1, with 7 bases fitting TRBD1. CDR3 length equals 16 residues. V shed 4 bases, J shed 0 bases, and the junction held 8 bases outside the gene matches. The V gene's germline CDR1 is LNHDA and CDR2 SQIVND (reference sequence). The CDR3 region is CASSTPRRGLNTEAFF. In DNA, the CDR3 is TGTGCCAGTAGTACGCCCCGAAGGGGGCTGAACACTGAAGCTTTCTTT. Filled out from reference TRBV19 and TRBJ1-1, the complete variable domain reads DGGITQSPKYLFRKEGQNVTLSCEQNLNHDAMYWYRQDPGQGLRLIYYSQIVNDFQKGDIAEGYSVSREKKESFPLTVTSAQKNPTAFYLCASSTPRRGLNTEAFFGQGTRLTVV.

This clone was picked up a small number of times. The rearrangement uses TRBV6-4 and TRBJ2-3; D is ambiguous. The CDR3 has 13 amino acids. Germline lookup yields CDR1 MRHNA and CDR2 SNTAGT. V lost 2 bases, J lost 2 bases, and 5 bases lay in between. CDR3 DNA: TGTGCCAGCAGTGACAGGGTCACAGATACGCAGTATTTT. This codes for CASSDRVTDTQYF.

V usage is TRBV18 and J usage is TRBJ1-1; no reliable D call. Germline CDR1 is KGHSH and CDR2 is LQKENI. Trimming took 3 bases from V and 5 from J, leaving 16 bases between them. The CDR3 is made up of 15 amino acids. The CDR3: CASSPGAGFTTEAFF. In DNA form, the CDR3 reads TGTGCCAGCTCACCGGGAGCGGGATTCACAACTGAAGCTTTCTTT.

CDR3 sequence (DNA): TGCGCCAGCAGCCGGGGGACGGGGAGCTCCTACAATGAGCAGTTCTTC. This encodes CASSRGTGSSYNEQFF. The chain has TRBV5-1 and TRBJ2-1; TRBD2 is a possible D gene (6 bases). CDR3 size: 16 residues. Per the germline V gene, CDR1 is SGHRS and CDR2 is YFSETQ. The V and J ends lost 4 bases and 0 bases respectively, with 14 bases between them.

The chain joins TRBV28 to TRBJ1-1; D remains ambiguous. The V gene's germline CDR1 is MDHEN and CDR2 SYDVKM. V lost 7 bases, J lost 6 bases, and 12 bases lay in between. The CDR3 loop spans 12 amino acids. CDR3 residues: CASKVGRSEAFF. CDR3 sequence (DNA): TGTGCCAGCAAGGTAGGGAGGTCTGAAGCTTTCTTT.

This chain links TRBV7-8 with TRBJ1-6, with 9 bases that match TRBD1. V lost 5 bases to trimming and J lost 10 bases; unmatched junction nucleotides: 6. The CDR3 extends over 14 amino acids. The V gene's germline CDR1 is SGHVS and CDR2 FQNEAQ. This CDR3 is CASSTGQGGSPLHF. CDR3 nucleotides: TGTGCCAGCAGCACGGGACAGGGAGGGTCACCCCTCCACTTT.

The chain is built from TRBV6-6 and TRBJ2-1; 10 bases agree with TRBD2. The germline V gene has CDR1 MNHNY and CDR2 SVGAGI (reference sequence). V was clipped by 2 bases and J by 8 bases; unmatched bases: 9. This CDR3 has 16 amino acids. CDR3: CASSYGLAGAVDEQFF. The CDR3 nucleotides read TGTGCCAGCAGTTACGGCCTAGCGGGGGCCGTGGATGAGCAGTTCTTC.

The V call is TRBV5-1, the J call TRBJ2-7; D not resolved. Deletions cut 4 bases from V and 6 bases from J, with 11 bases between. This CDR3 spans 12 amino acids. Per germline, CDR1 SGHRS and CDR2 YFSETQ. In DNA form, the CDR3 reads TGCGCCAGCAGCCGTTCGGCTGGCGAGCAGTACTTC. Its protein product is CASSRSAGEQYF.

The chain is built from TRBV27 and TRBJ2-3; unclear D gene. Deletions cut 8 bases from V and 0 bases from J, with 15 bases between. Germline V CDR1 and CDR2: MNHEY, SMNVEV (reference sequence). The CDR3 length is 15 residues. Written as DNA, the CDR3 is TGTGCCAGCTCATCCCCTACACAGAGCACAGATACGCAGTATTTT. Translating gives CASSSPTQSTDTQYF.

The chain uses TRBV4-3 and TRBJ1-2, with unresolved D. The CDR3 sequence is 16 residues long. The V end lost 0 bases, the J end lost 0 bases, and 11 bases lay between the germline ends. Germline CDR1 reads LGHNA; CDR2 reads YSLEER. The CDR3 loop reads CASSQEGGFTNYGYTF. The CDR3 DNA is TGCGCCAGCAGCCAAGAAGGAGGGTTCACTAACTATGGCTACACCTTC.

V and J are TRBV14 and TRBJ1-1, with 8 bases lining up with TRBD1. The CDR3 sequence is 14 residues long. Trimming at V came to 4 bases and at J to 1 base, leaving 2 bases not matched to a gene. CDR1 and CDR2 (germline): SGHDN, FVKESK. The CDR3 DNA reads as TGTGCCAGCAGCCCGCAGGGGGCGAACACTGAAGCTTTCTTT. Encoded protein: CASSPQGANTEAFF.

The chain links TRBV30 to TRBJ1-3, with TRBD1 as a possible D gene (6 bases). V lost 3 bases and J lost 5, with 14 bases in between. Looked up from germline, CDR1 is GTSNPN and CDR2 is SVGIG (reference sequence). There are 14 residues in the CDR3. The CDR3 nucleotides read TGTGCCTGGAGGGTGGGGGGGGCTCGAAACACCATATATTTT. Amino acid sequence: CAWRVGGARNTIYF.

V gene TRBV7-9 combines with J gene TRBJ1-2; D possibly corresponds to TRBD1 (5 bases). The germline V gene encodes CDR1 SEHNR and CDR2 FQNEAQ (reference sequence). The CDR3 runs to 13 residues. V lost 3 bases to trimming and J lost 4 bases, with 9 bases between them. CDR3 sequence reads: CASSLGERYGYTF. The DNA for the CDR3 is TGTGCCAGCAGCTTGGGGGAGCGCTATGGCTACACCTTC.

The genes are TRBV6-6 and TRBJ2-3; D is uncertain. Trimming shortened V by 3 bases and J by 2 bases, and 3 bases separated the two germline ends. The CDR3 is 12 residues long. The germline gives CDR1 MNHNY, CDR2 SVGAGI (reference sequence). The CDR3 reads CASSYATDTQYF. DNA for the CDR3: TGTGCCAGCAGTTATGCCACAGATACGCAGTATTTT.

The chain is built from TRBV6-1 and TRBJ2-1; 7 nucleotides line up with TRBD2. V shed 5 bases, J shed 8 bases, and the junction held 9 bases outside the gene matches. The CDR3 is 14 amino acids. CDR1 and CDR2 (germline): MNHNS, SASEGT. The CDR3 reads CASSSGTTRDEQFF. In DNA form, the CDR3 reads TGTGCCAGCAGTTCCGGGACTACACGCGATGAGCAGTTCTTC.

CDR3 loop: CASSRRSASSYNEQFF. CDR3 DNA: TGCGCCAGCAGCCGACGCAGCGCGAGCTCCTACAATGAGCAGTTCTTC. The rearrangement joins TRBV5-1 to TRBJ2-1; D remains ambiguous. V was trimmed by 4 bases and J by 0 bases, leaving 14 bases between them. In germline, CDR1 is SGHRS, CDR2 YFSETQ. The CDR3 loop spans 16 amino acids.

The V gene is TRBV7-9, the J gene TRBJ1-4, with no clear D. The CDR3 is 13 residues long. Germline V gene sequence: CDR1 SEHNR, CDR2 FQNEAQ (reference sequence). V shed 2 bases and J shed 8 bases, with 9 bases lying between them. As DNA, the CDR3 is TGTGCCAGCAGCTTACAAGGGATGGAAAAACTGTTTTTT. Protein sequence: CASSLQGMEKLFF.

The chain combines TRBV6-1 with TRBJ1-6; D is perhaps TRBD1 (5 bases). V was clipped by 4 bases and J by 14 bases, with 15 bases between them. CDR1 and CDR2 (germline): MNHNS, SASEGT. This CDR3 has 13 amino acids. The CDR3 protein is CASSGHSREALHF. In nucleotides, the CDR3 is TGTGCCAGCAGTGGACACTCCAGGGAGGCCCTCCACTTT.

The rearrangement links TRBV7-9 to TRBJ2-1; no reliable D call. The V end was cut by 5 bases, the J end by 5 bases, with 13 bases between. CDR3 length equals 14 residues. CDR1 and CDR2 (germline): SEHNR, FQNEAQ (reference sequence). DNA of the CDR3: TGTGCCAGCAGCCTTGTAACCCGTCACAATGAGCAGTTCTTC. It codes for CASSLVTRHNEQFF.

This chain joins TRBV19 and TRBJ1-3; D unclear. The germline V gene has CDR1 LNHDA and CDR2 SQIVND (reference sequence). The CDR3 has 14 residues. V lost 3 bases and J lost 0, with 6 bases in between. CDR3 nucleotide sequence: TGTGCCAGTAGTATTTGGGACTCTGGAAACACCATATATTTT. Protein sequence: CASSIWDSGNTIYF.

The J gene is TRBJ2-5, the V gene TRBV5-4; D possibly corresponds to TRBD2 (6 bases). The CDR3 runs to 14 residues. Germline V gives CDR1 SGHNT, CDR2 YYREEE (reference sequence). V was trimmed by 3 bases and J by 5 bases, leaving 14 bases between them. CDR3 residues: CASSSPGGVETQYF. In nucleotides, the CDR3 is TGTGCCAGCAGCTCCCCGGGCGGGGTTGAGACCCAGTACTTC.